What follows is one TCR beta chain and its context. Its antigen is undetermined. Germline-derived CDR1 and CDR2 are SEHNR and FQNEAQ (reference sequence). Trimming shortened V by 7 bases and J by 3 bases, and 16 bases separated the two germline ends. This CDR3 spans 14 amino acids. In the PCR, 60 Vbeta and 13 Jbeta primers were used. Repertoires were generated with immunoSEQ multiplex PCR, while TCRdb's copy carries only in-frame clones and drops some. The sample comprises around 100,000 clones, roughly 82% of which are singletons, and nearly 3.5% rests with the top ten. This sample stems from a study of cytomegalovirus exposure and HLA in healthy donors. Study-level information: In an earlier analysis, 90 million to 120 million unique TCR beta sequences were found from 200 million or so T cells.

Study findings and constraints: With DRB1 most and HLA-C fewest, TCR association rates differed between HLA loci in a later analysis.

The specimen sequenced was PBMCs. The clonotype was recovered from a man aged 30 to 45 in good health and CMV-seropositive. The gene calls are TRBV7-9 and TRBJ2-7, with D perhaps TRBD2 (7 bases). In nucleotides, the CDR3 is TGTGCCAGCAACTCCGGGGGGCAGGACTACGAGCAGTACTTC. Encoded protein: CASNSGGQDYEQYF. The full variable domain, with the rest looked up from reference TRBV7-9 and TRBJ2-7, is DTGVSQNPRHKITKRGQNVTFRCDPISEHNRLYWYRQTLGQGPEFLTYFQNEAQLEKSRLLSDRFSAERPKGSFSTLEIQRTEQGDSAMYLCASNSGGQDYEQYFGPGTRLTVT.